Below, 8 T cell receptor beta chains from the same sample are listed, as sequenced in a study of blood T cell repertoires in COVID-19. Sequenced by immunoSEQ multiplex PCR; TCRdb stores in-frame clones only, minus some. The sample carries more than 80,000 clones, 82% recorded once. Sequencing used peripheral blood. The receptors were sampled from a middle-aged man with active or convalescent COVID-19.

Points on this clone: Other DNA sequences in this specimen translate into the identical CDR3. V gene TRBV29-1 combines with J gene TRBJ1-2, with 7 positions matching TRBD1. CDR1 SQVTM and CDR2 ANQGSEA come from the germline V gene. The ends lost 5 bases at V and 3 bases at J; junction bases unmatched: 3. CDR3 size: 12 residues. CDR3 nucleotides: TGCAGCGTTTCGCAGGGGGACTATGGCTACACCTTC. Translated, it gives CSVSQGDYGYTF.

The chain couples TRBV12-5 to TRBJ2-3; D is possibly TRBD1 (6 bases). Trimming took off 2 bases at V and 0 bases at J, with 6 bases between the two ends. There are 14 residues in the CDR3. Germline CDR1 reads LGHNT; CDR2 reads FRNRAP. The CDR3 here is CASGLQGSTDTQYF. CDR3 DNA sequence: TGTGCTAGTGGTTTGCAGGGGAGCACAGATACGCAGTATTTT.

The chain is built from TRBV11-2 and TRBJ1-5, with 9 bases aligning to TRBD1. This CDR3 is built from 16 residues. The junction had 9 bases not matched to a gene; V was cut back by 5 bases and J by 4 bases. CDR1 and CDR2 (germline): SGHAT, FQNNGV. The CDR3 is CASSTGTGFENQPQHF. The CDR3 coding sequence is TGTGCCAGCAGCACCGGGACAGGGTTTGAAAATCAGCCCCAGCATTTT.

The rearrangement uses TRBV6-1 and TRBJ1-5, with D maybe TRBD1 (6 bases). V shed 3 bases and J shed 0 bases, with 9 bases lying between them. CDR3 length: 15 residues. The germline gives CDR1 MNHNS, CDR2 SASEGT. The DNA for the CDR3 is TGTGCCAGCAGTGATGGGACAAATAGCAATCAGCCCCAGCATTTT. It translates to CASSDGTNSNQPQHF.

The rearrangement uses TRBV7-7 and TRBJ2-3, with D tentatively TRBD1 (8 bases). There are 16 residues in the CDR3. V was trimmed by 3 bases and J by 2 bases, leaving 15 bases between them. The germline CDR1 and CDR2 sequences are SSHAT and FNYEAQ (reference sequence). CDR3 sequence: CASSLSGTGNTDTQYF. DNA for the CDR3: TGTGCCAGCAGCTTGAGCGGGACAGGAAACACAGATACGCAGTATTTT.

The chain is built from TRBV15 and TRBJ1-6, with TRBD1 identical over 7 bases. CDR1 is LNHNV, CDR2 YYDKDF, per germline (reference sequence). V was pared by 0 bases and J by 0 bases, with 2 bases of the junction left unmatched. There are 17 residues in the CDR3. CDR3 DNA: TGTGCCACCAGCAGAGATCGGGACAGCTCCTATAATTCACCCCTCCACTTT. This gives the protein CATSRDRDSSYNSPLHF.

A few counts support this clone. The gene calls are TRBV7-6 and TRBJ2-1; the match to TRBD2 covers 14 bases. With 0 bases clipped from V and 9 bases from J, the junction kept 4 bases outside the gene matches. Looked up from germline, CDR1 is SGHVS and CDR2 is FNYEAQ. This CDR3 comprises 16 residues. CDR3 loop: CASSLATSGGAFEQFF. CDR3 nucleotide sequence: TGTGCCAGCAGCTTAGCGACTAGCGGGGGGGCTTTTGAGCAGTTCTTC.

The J gene is TRBJ2-3, the V gene TRBV9; TRBD2 matches 9 bases. Germline V CDR1 and CDR2: SGDLS, YYNGEE. Trimming removed 3 bases from V and 2 bases from J; junction bases left unmatched: 4. This CDR3 has 15 amino acids. CDR3 sequence: CASSERGAYTDTQYF. In DNA, the CDR3 is TGTGCCAGCAGCGAGCGGGGGGCGTACACAGATACGCAGTATTTT. Together with reference TRBV9 and TRBJ2-3, the CDR3 gives the full variable domain: DSGVTQTPKHLITATGQRVTLRCSPRSGDLSVYWYQQSLDQGLQFLIQYYNGEERAKGNILERFSAQQFPDLHSELNLSSLELGDSALYFCASSERGAYTDTQYFGPGTRLTVL.